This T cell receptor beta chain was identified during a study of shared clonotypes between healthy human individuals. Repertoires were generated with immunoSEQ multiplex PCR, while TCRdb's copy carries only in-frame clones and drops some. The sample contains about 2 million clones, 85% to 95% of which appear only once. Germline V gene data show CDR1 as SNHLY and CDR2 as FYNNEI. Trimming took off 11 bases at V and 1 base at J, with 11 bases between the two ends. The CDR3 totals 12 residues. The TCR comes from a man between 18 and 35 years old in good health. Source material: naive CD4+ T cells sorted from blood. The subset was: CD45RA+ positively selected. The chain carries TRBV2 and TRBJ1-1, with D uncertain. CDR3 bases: TGTGCCCGGAGTGGGGAGAACACTGAAGCTTTCTTT. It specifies CARSGENTEAFF.